This entry is about one TCR beta chain. The sample originates from a study of blood T cell repertoires in COVID-19. About the study: The study drew acute and convalescent COVID-19 samples from the United States, Italy and Spain. In each case, the material was cDNA or gDNA derived from T cells, B-cell-depleted T cells, or PBMCs.

The CDR3 consists of 12 residues. Trimming shortened V by 6 bases and J by 2 bases, and 7 bases separated the two germline ends. Germline V gives CDR1 MDHEN, CDR2 SYDVKM. Method: immunoSEQ multiplex PCR; TCRdb's copy keeps in-frame clones and lacks some. Counted here are roughly 380,000 clones, over 85% occurring once; the ten biggest clones make up roughly 3.9%. Sequenced sample: peripheral blood. This receptor was obtained from a woman aged 60 to 75 with COVID-19, enrolled during active disease. This chain links TRBV28 with TRBJ2-5; D remains ambiguous. The CDR3 DNA sequence: TGTGCCAGCAGGGCCCCTCAAGAGACCCAGTACTTC. It translates to CASRAPQETQYF.